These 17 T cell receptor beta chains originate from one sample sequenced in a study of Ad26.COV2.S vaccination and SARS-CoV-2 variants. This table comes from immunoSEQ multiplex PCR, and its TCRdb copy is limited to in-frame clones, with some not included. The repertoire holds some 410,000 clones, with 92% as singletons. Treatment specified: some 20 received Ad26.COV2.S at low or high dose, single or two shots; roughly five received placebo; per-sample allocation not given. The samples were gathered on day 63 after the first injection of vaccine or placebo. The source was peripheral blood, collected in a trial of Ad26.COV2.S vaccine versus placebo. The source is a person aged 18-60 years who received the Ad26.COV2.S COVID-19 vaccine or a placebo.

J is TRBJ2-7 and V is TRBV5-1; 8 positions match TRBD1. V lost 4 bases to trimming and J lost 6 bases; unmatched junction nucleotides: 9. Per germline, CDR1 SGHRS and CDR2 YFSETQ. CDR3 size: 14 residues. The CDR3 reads CASSQDTGGTEQYF. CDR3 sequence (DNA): TGCGCCAGCAGCCAAGACACAGGGGGTACCGAGCAGTACTTC.

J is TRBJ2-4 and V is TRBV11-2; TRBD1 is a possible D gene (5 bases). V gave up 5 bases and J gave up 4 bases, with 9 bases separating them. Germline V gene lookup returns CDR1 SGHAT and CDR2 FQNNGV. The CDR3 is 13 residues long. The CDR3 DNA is TGTGCCAGCAGCCCTGACAGTAAAAACATTCAGTACTTC. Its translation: CASSPDSKNIQYF.

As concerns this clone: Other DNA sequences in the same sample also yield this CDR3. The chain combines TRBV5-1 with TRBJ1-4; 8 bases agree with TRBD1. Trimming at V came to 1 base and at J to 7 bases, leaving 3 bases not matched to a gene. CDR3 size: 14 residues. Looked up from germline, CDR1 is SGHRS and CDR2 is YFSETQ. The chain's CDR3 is CASSLTGGREKLFF. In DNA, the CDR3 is TGCGCCAGCAGCTTGACAGGGGGGCGTGAAAAACTGTTTTTT.

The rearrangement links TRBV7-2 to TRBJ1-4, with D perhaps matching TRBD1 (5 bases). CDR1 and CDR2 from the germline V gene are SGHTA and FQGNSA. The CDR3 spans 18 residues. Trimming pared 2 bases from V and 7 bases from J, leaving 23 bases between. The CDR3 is CASSLRPGTVTSTEKLFF. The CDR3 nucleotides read TGTGCCAGCAGCTTAAGACCCGGGACGGTTACTTCCACTGAAAAACTGTTTTTT. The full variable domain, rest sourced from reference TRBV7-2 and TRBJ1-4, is GAGVSQSPSNKVTEKGKDVELRCDPISGHTALYWYRQSLGQGLEFLIYFQGNSAPDKSGLPSDRFSAERTGGSVSTLTIQRTQQEDSAVYLCASSLRPGTVTSTEKLFFGSGTQLSVL.

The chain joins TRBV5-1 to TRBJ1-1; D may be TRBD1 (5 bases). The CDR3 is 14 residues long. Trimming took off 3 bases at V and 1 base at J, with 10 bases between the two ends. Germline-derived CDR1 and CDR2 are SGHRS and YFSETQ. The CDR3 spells CASSWGRANTEAFF. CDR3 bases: TGCGCCAGCAGCTGGGGGAGAGCGAACACTGAAGCTTTCTTT.

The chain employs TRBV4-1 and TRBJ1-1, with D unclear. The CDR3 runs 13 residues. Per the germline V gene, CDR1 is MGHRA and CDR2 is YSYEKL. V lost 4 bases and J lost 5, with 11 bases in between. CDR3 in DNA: TGCGCCAGCAGCCCGAGGCTGGGGACTGAAGCTTTCTTT. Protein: CASSPRLGTEAFF.

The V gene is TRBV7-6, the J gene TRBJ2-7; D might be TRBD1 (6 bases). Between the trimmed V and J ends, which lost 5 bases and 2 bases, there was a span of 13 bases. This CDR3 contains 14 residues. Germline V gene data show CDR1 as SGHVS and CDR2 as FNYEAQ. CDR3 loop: CASSGETGPYEQYF. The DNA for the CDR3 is TGTGCCAGCAGCGGAGAGACAGGCCCCTACGAGCAGTACTTC. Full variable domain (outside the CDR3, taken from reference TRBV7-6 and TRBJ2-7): GAGVSQSPRYKVTKRGQDVALRCDPISGHVSLYWYRQALGQGPEFLTYFNYEAQQDKSGLPNDRFSAERPEGSISTLTIQRTEQRDSAMYRCASSGETGPYEQYFGPGTRLTVT.

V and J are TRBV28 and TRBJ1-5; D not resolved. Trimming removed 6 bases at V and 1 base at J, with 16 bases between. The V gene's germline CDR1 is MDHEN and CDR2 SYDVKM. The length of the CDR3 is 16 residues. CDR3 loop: CASSPDSGGSNQPQHF. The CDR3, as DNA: TGTGCCAGCAGCCCGGACTCGGGTGGGAGCAATCAGCCCCAGCATTTT. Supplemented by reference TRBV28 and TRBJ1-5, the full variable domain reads DVKVTQSSRYLVKRTGEKVFLECVQDMDHENMFWYRQDPGLGLRLIYFSYDVKMKEKGDIPEGYSVSREKKERFSLILESASTNQTSMYLCASSPDSGGSNQPQHFGDGTRLSIL.

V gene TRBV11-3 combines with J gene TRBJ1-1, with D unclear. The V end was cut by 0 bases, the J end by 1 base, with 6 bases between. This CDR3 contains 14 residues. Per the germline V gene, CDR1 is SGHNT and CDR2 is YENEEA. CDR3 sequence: CASSLEGKNTEAFF. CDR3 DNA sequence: TGTGCCAGCAGCTTAGAAGGGAAGAACACTGAAGCTTTCTTT.

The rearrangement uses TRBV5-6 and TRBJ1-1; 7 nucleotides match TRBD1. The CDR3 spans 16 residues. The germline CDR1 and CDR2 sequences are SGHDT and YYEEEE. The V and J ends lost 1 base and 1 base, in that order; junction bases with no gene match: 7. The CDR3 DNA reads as TGTGCCAGCAGCTTGATTGTAGGGGGCGCGAACACTGAAGCTTTCTTT. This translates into CASSLIVGGANTEAFF.

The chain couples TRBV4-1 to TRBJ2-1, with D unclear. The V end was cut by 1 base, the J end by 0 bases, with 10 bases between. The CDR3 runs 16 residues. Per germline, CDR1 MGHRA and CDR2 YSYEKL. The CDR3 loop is CASSQGHPSSYNEQFF. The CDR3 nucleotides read TGCGCCAGCAGCCAAGGACACCCGAGCTCCTACAATGAGCAGTTCTTC.

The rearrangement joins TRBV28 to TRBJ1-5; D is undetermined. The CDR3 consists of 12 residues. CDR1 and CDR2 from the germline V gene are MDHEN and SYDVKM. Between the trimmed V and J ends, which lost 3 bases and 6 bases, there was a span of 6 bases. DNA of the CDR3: TGTGCCAGCAGTTTTCGGTTTCAGCCCCAGCATTTT. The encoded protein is CASSFRFQPQHF.

DNA for the CDR3: TGTGCCAGCAGCTTCCGGGGGTGGGGCACTGAAGCTTTCTTT. This gives the protein CASSFRGWGTEAFF. The chain has TRBV5-4 and TRBJ1-1, with D perhaps TRBD1 (5 bases). The CDR3 consists of 14 residues. Trimming took 2 bases from V and 4 from J, leaving 12 bases between them. Per the germline V gene, CDR1 is SGHNT and CDR2 is YYREEE (reference sequence).

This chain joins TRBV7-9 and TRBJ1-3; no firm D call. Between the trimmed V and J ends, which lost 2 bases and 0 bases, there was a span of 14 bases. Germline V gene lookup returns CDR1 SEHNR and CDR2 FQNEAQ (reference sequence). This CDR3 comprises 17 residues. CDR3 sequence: CASSLTSGFISGNTIYF. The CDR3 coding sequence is TGTGCCAGCAGCTTAACTTCAGGCTTTATCTCTGGAAACACCATATATTTT.

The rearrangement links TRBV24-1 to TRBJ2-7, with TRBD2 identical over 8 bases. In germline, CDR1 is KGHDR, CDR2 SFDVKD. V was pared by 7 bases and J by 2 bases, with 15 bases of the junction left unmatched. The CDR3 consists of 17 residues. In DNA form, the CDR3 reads TGTGCCACCAGCCTGAAGGGGGTAGCGGGGACCACCTACGAGCAGTACTTC. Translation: CATSLKGVAGTTYEQYF.

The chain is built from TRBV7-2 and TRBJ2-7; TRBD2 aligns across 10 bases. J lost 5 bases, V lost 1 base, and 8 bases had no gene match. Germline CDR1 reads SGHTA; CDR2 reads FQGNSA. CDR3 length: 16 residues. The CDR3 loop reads CASSLGSGGTLHEQYF. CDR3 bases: TGTGCCAGCAGCTTAGGTAGCGGGGGGACCTTACACGAGCAGTACTTC. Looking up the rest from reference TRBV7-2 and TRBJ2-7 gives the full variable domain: GAGVSQSPSNKVTEKGKDVELRCDPISGHTALYWYRQSLGQGLEFLIYFQGNSAPDKSGLPSDRFSAERTGGSVSTLTIQRTQQEDSAVYLCASSLGSGGTLHEQYFGPGTRLTVT.

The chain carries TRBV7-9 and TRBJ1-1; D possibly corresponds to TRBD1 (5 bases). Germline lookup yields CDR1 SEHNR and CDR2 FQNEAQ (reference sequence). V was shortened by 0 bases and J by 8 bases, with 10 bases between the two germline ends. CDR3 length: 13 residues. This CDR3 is CASSLALRAEAFF. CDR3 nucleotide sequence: TGTGCCAGCAGCTTAGCGCTCAGGGCGGAAGCTTTCTTT.